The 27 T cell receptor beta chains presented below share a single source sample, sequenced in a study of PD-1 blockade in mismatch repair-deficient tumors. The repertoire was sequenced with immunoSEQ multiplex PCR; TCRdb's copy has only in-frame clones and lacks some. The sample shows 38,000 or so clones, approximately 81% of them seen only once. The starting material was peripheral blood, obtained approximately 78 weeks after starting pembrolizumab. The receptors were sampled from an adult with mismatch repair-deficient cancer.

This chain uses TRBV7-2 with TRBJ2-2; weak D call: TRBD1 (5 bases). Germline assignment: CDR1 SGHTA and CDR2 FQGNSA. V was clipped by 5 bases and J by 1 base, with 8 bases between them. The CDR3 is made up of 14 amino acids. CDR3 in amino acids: CASSPDRNTGELFF. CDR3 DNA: TGTGCCAGCAGCCCCGACAGGAACACCGGGGAGCTGTTTTTT.

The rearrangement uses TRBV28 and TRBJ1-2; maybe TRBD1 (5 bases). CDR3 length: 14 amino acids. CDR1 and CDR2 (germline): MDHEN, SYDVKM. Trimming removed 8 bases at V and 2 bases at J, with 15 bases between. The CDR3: CASEGRGENYGYTF. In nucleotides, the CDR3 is TGTGCCAGCGAGGGCCGAGGGGAGAACTATGGCTACACCTTC.

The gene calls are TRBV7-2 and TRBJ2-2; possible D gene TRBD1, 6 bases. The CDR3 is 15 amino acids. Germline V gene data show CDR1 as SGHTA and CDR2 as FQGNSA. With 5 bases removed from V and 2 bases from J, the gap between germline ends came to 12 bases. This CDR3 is CASSQWDTNTGELFF. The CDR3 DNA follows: TGTGCCAGCAGCCAATGGGACACCAACACCGGGGAGCTGTTTTTT.

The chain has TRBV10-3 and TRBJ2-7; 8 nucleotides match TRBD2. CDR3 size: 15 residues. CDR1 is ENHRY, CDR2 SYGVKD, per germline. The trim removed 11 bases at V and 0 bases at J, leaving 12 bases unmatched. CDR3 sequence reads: CASKRERSSSYEQYF. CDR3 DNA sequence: TGTGCCTCCAAGCGGGAGCGGTCGAGCTCCTACGAGCAGTACTTC.

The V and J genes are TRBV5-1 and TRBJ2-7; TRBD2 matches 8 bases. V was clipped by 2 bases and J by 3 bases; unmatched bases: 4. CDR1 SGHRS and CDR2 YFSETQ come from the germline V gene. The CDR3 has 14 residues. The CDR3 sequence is CASSFAGGGYEQYF. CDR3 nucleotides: TGCGCCAGCAGCTTCGCGGGAGGAGGCTACGAGCAGTACTTC.

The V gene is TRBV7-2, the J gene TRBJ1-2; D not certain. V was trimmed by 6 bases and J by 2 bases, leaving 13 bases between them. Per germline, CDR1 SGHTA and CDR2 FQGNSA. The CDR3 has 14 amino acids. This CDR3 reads CASRPPTTNYGYTF. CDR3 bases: TGTGCCAGCAGGCCTCCAACTACGAACTATGGCTACACCTTC.

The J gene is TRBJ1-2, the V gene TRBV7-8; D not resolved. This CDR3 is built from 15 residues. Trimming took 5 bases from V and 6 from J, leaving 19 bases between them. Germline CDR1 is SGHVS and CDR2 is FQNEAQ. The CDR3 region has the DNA TGTGCCAGCAGCCTTGAGTATTCCATTGTAGATGGCTACACCTTC. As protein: CASSLEYSIVDGYTF.

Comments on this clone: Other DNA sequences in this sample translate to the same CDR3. Here the CDR3 DNA reads TGTGCCAGCAGCTTAACTAGGGAAGAGACCCAGTACTTC. It encodes CASSLTREETQYF. The chain combines TRBV7-3 with TRBJ2-5; D is ambiguous. The V end lost 0 bases, the J end lost 3 bases, and 5 bases lay between the germline ends. CDR3 length equals 13 residues. In germline, CDR1 is SGHTA, CDR2 FQGTGA.

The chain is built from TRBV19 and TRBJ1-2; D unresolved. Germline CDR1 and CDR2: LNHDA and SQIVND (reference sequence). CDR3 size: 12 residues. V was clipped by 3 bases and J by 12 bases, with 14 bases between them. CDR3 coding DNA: TGTGCCAGTAGTATTATAGCCCGGGGTCACACCTTC. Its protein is CASSIIARGHTF.

CDR3 amino acids: CASSLQGNYGYTF. Written as DNA, the CDR3 is TGTGCCAGCAGCTTACAGGGGAACTATGGCTACACCTTC. V usage is TRBV5-6 and J usage is TRBJ1-2, with 7 bases matching TRBD1. Germline V lookup: CDR1 SGHDT, CDR2 YYEEEE. The J segment lost 2 bases and the V segment lost 2 bases, leaving 0 bases of the junction unmatched. This CDR3 region has 13 residues.

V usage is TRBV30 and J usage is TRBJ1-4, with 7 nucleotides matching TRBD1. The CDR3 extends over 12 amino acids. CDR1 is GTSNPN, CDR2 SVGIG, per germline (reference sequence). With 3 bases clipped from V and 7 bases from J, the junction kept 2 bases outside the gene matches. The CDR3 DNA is TGTGCCTGGAGCGGGACAGTTGAAAAACTGTTTTTT. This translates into CAWSGTVEKLFF.

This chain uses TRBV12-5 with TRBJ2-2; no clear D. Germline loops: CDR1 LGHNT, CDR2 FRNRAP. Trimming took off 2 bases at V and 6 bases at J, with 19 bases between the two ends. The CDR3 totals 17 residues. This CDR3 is CASGLSIGQIKPGELFF. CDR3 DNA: TGTGCTAGTGGTTTGAGCATCGGTCAAATAAAACCCGGGGAGCTGTTTTTT.

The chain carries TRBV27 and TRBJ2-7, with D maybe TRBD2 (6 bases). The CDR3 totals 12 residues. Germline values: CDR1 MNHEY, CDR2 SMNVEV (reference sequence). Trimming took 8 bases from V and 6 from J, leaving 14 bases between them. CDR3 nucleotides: TGTGCCAGCGCTCCGGGGGTTGGCGAGCAGTACTTC. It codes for CASAPGVGEQYF.

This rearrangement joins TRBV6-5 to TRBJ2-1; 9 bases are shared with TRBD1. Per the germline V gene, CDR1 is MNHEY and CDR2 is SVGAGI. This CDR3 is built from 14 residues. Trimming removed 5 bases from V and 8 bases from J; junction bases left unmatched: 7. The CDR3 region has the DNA TGTGCCAGCAGTCTCCGGGACAGGGATGATGAGCAGTTCTTC. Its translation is CASSLRDRDDEQFF.

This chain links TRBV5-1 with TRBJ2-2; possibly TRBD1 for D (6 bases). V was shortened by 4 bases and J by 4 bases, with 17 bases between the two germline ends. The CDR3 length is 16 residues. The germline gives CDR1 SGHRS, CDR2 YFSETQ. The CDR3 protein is CASSRDRIGVTGELFF. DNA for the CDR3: TGCGCCAGCAGCCGTGACAGGATTGGAGTCACCGGGGAGCTGTTTTTT.

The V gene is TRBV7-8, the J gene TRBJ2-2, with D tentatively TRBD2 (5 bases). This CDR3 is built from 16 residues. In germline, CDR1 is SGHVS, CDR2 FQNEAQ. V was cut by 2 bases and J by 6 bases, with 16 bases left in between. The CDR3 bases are TGTGCCAGCAGCTTATCAAAGGACTCCGGCGCCGGGGAGCTGTTTTTT. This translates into CASSLSKDSGAGELFF.

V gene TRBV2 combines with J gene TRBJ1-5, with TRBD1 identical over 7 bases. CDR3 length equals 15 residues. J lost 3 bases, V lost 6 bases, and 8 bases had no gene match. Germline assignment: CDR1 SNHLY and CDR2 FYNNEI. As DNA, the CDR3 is TGTGCCAGCAGAGGGGACAGAATTACCAATCAGCCCCAGCATTTT. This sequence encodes CASRGDRITNQPQHF.

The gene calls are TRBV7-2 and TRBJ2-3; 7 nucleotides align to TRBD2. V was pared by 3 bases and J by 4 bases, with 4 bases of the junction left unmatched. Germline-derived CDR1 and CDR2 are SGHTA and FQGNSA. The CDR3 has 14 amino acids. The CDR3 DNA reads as TGTGCCAGCAGCTTCGCGGGAGTGGCAGATACGCAGTATTTT. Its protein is CASSFAGVADTQYF.

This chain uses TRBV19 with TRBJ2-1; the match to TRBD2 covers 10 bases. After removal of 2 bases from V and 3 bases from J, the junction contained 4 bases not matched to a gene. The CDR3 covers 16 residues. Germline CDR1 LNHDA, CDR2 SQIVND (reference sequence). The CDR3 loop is CASSIPRLAGYNEQFF. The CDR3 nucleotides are TGTGCCAGTAGTATACCCAGACTAGCGGGCTACAATGAGCAGTTCTTC.

The CDR3 protein is CASSPARGSGTEAFF. The CDR3 DNA is TGTGCCAGCAGCCCGGCACGGGGTTCAGGTACTGAAGCTTTCTTT. V is TRBV5-4 and J is TRBJ1-1; D is unclear. Between the trimmed V and J ends, which lost 4 bases and 5 bases, there was a span of 18 bases. Germline V gene sequence: CDR1 SGHNT, CDR2 YYREEE (reference sequence). The CDR3 has 15 amino acids.

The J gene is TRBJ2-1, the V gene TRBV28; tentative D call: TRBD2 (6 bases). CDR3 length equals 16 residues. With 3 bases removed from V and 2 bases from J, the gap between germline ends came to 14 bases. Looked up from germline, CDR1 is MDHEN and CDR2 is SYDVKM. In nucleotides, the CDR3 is TGTGCCAGCAGTTTCACTAGCACGGAGGCCTACAATGAGCAGTTCTTC. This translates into CASSFTSTEAYNEQFF.

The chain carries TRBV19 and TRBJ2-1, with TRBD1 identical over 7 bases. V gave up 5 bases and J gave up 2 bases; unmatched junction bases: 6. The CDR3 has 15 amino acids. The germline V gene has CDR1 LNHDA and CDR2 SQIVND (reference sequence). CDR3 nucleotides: TGTGCCAGTAGTTCGTACAGGGGACCCTACAATGAGCAGTTCTTC. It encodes CASSSYRGPYNEQFF. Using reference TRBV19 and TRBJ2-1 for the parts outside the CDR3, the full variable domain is DGGITQSPKYLFRKEGQNVTLSCEQNLNHDAMYWYRQDPGQGLRLIYYSQIVNDFQKGDIAEGYSVSREKKESFPLTVTSAQKNPTAFYLCASSSYRGPYNEQFFGPGTRLTVL.

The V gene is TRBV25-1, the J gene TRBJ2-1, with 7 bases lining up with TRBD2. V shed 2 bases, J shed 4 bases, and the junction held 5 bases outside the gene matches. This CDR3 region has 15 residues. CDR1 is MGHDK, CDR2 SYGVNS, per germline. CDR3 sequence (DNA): TGTGCCAGCAGTGAACGCGGGAGCACTTACAATGAGCAGTTCTTC. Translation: CASSERGSTYNEQFF.

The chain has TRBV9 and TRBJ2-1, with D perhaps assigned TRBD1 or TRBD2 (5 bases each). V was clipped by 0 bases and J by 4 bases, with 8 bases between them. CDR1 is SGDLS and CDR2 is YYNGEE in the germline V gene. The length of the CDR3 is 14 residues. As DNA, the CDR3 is TGTGCCAGCAGCGTAGGGGGGAATTACAATGAGCAGTTCTTC. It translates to CASSVGGNYNEQFF.

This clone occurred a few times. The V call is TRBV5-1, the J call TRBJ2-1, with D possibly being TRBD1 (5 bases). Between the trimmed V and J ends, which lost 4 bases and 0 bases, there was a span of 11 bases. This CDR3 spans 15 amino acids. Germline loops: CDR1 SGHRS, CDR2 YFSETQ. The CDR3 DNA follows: TGCGCCAGCAGCCCAGGGTCGCTCTCCTACAATGAGCAGTTCTTC. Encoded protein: CASSPGSLSYNEQFF.

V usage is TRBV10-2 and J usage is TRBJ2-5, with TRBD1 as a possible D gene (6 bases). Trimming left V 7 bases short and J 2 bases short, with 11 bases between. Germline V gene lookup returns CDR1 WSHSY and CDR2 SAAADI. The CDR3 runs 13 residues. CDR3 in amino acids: CASTMDRQETQYF. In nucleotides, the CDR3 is TGCGCCAGCACCATGGACAGACAAGAGACCCAGTACTTC.

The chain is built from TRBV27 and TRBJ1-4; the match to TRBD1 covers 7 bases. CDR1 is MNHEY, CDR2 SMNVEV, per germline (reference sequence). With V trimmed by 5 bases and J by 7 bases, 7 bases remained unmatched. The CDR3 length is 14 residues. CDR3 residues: CASSHRGGGEKLFF. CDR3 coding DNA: TGTGCCAGCAGTCACAGGGGTGGCGGTGAAAAACTGTTTTTT.